Given below is one T cell receptor beta chain in context. As yet, its antigen is unknown. Gene and germline names: mouse. The read terminates 4 residues before the CDR3 end, so the remaining end is supplied by the germline J gene. cDNA serving as the sequencing template came from extracted, reverse transcribed RNA. Data came from immunoSEQ multiplex PCR; TCRdb stores just in-frame clones and leaves some out. Found here are under 350,000 clones, no singletons; the ten largest cover roughly 1.2%. The data belong to a study of CD8+ T cells in alopecia areata. For the study at large: The roughly 6-10-week-old female C3H/HeJ mice were given skin taken from approximately 6-12-month-old C3H/HeJ graft donors that had spontaneous alopecia.

Markers including CD4, CD8alpha, NKG2D and NKG2ACE guided sorting of pooled cutaneous lymph node cells. J gave up 0 bases and V 1 base, and 1 base lay outside the gene matches. The CDR3 extends over 16 amino acids. Germline V lookup: CDR1 NSQYPW, CDR2 LRSPGD (reference sequence). Study observations and caveats: Scalp sample sequencing also detects resident alphabeta T cells of normal skin.

The sequencing input was CD4+ T cells sorted from a lymph node. The chain recombines TRBV1 with TRBJ1-1; 11 bases align to TRBD1. The sequence was obtained from a C3H/HeJ mouse with alopecia areata. This line is of MHC haplotype H2-k. The CDR3 DNA, read in part, is TGCACCTGCAGTGCAGGGGGACAGGGGGCAAACACA. Its protein is CTCSAGGQGANT. The CDR3 reads in full as CTCSAGGQGANTEVFF.